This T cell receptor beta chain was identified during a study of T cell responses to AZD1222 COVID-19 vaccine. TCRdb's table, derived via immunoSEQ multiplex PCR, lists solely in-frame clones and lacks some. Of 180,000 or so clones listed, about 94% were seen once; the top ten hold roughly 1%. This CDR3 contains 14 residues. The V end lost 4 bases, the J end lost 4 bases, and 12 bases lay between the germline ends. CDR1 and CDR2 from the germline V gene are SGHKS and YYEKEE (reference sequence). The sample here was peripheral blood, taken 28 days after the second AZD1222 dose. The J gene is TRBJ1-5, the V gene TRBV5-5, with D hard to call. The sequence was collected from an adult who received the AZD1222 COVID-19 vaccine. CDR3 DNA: TGTGCCAGCAGCATCGGGATTATTAATCAGCCCCAGCATTTT. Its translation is CASSIGIINQPQHF.